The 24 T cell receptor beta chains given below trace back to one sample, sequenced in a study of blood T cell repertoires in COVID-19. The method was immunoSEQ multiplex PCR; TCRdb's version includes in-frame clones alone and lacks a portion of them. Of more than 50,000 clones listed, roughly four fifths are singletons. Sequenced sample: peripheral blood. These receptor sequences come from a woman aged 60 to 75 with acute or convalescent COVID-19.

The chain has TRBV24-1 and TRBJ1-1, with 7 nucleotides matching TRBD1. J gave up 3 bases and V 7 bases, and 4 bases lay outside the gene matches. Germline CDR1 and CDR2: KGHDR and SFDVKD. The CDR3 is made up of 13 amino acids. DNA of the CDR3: TGTGCCACCAGAAGACAGGGCGACACTGAAGCTTTCTTT. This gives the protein CATRRQGDTEAFF.

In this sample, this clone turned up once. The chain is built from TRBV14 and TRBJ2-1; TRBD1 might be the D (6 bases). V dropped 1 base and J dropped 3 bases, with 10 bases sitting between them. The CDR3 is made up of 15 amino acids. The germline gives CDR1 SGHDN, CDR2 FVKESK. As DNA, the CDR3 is TGTGCCAGCAGCCAAGCAGGGGATGTCTACAATGAGCAGTTCTTC. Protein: CASSQAGDVYNEQFF.

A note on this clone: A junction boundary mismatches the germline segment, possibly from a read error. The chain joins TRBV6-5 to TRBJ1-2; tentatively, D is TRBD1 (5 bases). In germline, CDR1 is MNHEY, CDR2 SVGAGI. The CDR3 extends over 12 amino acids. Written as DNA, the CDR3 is TGTGCCAGCAACCCGAGACAGCTCCCAATAGAATTC. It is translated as CASNPRQLPIEF.

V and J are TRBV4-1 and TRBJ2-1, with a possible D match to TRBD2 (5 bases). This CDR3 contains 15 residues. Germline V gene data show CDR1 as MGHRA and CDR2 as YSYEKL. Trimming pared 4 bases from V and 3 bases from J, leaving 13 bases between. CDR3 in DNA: TGCGCCAGCAGCCCGGACTGGAAATACTACAATGAGCAGTTCTTC. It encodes CASSPDWKYYNEQFF.

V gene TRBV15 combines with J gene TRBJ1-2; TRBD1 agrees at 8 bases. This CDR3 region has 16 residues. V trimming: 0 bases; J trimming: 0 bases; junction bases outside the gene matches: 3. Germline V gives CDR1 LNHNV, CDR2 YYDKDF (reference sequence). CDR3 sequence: CATSRDPGQANYGYTF. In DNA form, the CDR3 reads TGTGCCACCAGCAGAGATCCGGGACAGGCTAACTATGGCTACACCTTC.

CDR3 bases: TGTGCCAGCAGCCCCCGGACAGGGGGCTACTATGGCTACACCTTC. Translating it yields CASSPRTGGYYGYTF. V usage is TRBV9 and J usage is TRBJ1-2; 11 nucleotides align to TRBD1. The CDR3 has 15 amino acids. The V gene's germline CDR1 is SGDLS and CDR2 YYNGEE. J gave up 3 bases and V 4 bases, and 5 bases lay outside the gene matches.

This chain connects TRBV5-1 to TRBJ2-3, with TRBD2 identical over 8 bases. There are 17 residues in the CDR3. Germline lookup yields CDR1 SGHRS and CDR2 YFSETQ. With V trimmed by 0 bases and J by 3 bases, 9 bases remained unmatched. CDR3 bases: TGCGCCAGCAGCTTGGTGGGGAGACTAGCGCTAACAGATACGCAGTATTTT. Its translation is CASSLVGRLALTDTQYF.

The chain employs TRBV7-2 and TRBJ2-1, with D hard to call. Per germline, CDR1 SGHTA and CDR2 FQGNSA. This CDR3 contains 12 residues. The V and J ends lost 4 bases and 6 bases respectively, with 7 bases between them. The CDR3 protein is CASSSTRNEQFF. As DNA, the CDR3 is TGTGCCAGCAGCTCGACTCGCAATGAGCAGTTCTTC.

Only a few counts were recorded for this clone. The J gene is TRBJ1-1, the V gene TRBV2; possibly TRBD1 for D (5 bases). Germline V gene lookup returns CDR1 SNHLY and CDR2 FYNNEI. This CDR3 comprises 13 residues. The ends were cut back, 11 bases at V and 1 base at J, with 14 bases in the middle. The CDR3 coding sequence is TGTGCCGACGGGGGAAGTACGAACACTGAAGCTTTCTTT. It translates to CADGGSTNTEAFF.

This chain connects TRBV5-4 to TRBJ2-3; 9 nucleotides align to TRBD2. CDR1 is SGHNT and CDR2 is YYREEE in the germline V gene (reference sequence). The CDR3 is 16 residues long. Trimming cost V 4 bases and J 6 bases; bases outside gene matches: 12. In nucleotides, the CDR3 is TGTGCCAGCAGCACTATCATGGCGGGGGGGCAGGATACGCAGTATTTT. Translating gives CASSTIMAGGQDTQYF.

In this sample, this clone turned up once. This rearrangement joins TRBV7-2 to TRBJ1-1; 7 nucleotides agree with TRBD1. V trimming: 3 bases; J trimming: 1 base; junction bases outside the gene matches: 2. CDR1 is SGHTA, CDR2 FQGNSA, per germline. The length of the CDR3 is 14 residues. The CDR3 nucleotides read TGTGCCAGCAGCTTTAACAGGGGGAACACTGAAGCTTTCTTT. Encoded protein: CASSFNRGNTEAFF.

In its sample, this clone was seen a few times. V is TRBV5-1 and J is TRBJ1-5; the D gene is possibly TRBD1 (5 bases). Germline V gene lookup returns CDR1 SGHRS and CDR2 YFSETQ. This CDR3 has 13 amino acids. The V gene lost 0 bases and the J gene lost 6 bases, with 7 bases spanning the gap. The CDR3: CASSLGGGQPQHF. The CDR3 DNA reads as TGCGCCAGCAGCTTGGGGGGCGGTCAGCCCCAGCATTTT.

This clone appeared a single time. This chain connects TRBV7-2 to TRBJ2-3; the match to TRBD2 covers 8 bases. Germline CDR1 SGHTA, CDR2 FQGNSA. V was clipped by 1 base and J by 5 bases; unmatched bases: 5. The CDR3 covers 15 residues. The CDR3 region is CASSLDGSGKDTQYF. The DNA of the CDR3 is TGTGCCAGCAGCTTAGACGGTAGCGGGAAAGATACGCAGTATTTT. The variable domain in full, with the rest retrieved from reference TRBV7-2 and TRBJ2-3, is GAGVSQSPSNKVTEKGKDVELRCDPISGHTALYWYRQSLGQGLEFLIYFQGNSAPDKSGLPSDRFSAERTGGSVSTLTIQRTQQEDSAVYLCASSLDGSGKDTQYFGPGTRLTVL.

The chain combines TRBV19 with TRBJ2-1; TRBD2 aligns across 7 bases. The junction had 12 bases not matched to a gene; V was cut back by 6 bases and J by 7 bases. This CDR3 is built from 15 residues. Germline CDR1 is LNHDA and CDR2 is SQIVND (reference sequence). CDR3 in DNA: TGTGCCAGTAGCTTACCCGGGACCGGGAGGAATGAGCAGTTCTTC. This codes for CASSLPGTGRNEQFF.

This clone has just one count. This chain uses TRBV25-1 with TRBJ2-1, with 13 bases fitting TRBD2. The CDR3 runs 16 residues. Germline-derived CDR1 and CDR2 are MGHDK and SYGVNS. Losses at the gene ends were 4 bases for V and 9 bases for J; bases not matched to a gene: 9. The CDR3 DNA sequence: TGTGCCAGCAGTGCCACTAGCGGGAGGGCCTTGGGTGAGCAGTTCTTC. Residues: CASSATSGRALGEQFF.

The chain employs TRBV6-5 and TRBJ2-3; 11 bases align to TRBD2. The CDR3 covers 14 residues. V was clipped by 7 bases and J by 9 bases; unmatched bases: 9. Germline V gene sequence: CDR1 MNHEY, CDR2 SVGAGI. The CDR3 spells CASNSGGGLGTQYF. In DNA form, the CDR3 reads TGTGCCAGCAATAGCGGGGGGGGCCTCGGGACGCAGTATTTT.

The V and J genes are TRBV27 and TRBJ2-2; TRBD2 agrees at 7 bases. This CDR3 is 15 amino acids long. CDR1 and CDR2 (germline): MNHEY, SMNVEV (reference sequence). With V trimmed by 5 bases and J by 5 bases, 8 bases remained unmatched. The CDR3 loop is CASSPSGVLTGELFF. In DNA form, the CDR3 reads TGTGCCAGCAGTCCAAGCGGGGTTTTGACCGGGGAGCTGTTTTTT.

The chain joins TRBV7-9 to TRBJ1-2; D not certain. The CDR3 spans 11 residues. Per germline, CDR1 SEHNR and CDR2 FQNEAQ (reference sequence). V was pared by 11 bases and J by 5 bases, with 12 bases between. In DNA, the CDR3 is TGTGCCGCGGGCAGGTGGTATGGCTACACCTTC. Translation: CAAGRWYGYTF.

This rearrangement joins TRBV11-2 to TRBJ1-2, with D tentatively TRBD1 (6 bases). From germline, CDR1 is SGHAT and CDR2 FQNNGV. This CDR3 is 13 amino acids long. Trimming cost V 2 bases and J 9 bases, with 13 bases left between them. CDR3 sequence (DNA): TGTGCCAGCAGCTTAAACAGGGCATCGAGCTACACCTTC. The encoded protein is CASSLNRASSYTF.

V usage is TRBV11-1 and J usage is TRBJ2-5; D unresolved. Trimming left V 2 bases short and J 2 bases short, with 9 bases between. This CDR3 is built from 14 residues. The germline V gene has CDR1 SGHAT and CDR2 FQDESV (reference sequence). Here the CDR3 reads CASSLSRAQETQYF. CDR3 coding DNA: TGTGCCAGCAGCTTAAGTCGAGCTCAAGAGACCCAGTACTTC. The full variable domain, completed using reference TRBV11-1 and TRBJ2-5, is EAEVAQSPRYKITEKSQAVAFWCDPISGHATLYWYRQILGQGPELLVQFQDESVVDDSQLPKDRFSAERLKGVDSTLKIQPAELGDSAMYLCASSLSRAQETQYFGPGTRLLVL.

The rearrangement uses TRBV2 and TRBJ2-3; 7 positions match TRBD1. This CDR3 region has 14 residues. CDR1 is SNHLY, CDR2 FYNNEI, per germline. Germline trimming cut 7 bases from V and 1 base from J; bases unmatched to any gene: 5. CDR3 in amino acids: CASKEGARTDTQYF. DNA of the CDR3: TGTGCCAGCAAAGAGGGGGCTCGCACAGATACGCAGTATTTT.

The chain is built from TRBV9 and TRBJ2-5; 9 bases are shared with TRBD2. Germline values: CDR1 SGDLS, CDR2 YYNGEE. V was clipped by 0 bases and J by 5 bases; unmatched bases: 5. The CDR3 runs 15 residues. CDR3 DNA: TGTGCCAGCAGCGTAGAGGGACTAGCTTCGGAGACCCAGTACTTC. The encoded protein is CASSVEGLASETQYF.

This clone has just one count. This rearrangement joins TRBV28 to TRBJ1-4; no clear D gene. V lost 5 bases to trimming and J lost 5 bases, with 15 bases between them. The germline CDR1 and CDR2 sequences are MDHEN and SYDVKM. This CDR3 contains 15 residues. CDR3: CASSPPLSGNEKLFF. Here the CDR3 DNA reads TGTGCCAGCAGTCCCCCTTTATCTGGCAATGAAAAACTGTTTTTT.

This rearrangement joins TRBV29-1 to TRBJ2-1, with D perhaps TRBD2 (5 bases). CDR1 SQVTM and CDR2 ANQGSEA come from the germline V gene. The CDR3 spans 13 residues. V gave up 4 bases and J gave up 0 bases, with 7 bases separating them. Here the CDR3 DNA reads TGCAGCGTTGGGACTCCCTCCTACAATGAGCAGTTCTTC. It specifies CSVGTPSYNEQFF.